This T cell receptor beta chain was obtained from a study of cytomegalovirus exposure and HLA in healthy donors. As regards this clone: An end of the junction differs from the germline gene, which may be a read error.

From germline, CDR1 is SGHRS and CDR2 YFSETQ. The CDR3 consists of 17 residues. A multiplex PCR was run with 60 Vbeta primers and 13 Jbeta primers. Clones were read by immunoSEQ multiplex PCR, and TCRdb kept only the in-frame ones, dropping some. The repertoire holds approximately 150,000 clones, with roughly 73% as singletons. Sequenced input: PBMCs. The sequence derives from a woman aged 18-35 years in good health and CMV-seronegative. The rearrangement joins TRBV5-1 to TRBJ1-3, with D perhaps matching TRBD1 (6 bases). The CDR3 DNA is TGCGCCAGCAGTTTGGTCGCGACAGGCCTCTCTGGAAACACCATATATTTT. Translated, it gives CASSLVATGLSGNTIYF.